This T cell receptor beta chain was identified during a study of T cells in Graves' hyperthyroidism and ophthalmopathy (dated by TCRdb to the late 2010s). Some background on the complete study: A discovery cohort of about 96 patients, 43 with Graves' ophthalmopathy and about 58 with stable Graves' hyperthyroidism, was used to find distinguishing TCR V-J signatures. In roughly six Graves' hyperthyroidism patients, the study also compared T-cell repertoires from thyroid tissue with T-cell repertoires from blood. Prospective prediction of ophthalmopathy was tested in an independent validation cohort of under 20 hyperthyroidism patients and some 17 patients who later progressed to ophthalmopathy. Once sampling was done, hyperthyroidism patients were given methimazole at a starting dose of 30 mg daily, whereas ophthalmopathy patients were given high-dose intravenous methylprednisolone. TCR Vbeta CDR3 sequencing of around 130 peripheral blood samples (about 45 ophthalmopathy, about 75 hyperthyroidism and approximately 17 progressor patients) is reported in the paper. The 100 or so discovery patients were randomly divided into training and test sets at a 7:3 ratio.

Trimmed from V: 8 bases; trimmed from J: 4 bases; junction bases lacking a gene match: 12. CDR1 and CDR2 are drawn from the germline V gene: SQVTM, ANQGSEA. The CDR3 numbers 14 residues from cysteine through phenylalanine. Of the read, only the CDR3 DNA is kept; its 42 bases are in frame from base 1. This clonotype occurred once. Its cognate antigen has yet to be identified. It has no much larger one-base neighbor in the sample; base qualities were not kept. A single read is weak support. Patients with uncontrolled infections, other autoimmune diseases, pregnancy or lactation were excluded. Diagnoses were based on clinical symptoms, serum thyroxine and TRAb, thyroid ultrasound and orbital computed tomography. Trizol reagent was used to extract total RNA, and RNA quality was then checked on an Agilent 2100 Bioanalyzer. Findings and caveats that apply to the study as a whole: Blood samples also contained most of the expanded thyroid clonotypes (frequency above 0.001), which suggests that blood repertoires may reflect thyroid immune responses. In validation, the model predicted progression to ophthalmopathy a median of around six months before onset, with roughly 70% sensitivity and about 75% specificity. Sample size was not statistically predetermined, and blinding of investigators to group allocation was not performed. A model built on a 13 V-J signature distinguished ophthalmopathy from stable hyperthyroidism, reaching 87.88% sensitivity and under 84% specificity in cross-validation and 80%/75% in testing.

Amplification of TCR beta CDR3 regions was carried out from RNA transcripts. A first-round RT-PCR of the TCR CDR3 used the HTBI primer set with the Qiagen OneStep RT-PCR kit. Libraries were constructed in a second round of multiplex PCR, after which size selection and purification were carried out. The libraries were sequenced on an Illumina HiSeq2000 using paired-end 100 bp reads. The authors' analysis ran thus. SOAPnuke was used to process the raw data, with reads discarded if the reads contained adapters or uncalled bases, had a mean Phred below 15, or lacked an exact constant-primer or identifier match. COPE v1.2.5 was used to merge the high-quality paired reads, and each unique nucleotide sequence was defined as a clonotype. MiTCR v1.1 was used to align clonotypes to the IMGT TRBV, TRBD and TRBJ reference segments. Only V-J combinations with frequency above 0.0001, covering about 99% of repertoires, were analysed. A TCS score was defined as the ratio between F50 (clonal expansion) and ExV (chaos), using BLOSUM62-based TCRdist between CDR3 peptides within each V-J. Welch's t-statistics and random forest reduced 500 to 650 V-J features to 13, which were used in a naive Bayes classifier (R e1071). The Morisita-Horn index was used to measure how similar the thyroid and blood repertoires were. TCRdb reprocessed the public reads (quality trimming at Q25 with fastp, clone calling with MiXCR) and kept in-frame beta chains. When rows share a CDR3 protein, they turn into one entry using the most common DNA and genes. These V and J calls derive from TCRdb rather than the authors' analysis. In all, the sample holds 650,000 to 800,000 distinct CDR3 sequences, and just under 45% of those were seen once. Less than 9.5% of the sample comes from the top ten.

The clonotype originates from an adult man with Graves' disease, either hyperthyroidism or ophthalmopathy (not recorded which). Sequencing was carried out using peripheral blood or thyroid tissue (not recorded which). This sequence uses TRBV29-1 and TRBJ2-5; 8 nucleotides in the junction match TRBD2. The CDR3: CSLEGLAVSETQYF. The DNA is TGCAGCTTAGAAGGACTAGCCGTATCAGAGACCCAGTACTTC.